This is a list of T cell receptor beta chains from one sample in a study of vaccination and CD4 T cells after COVID-19. TCRdb fed the PCR reads into MiXCR, producing one record per CDR3 protein. The table includes about 8,900 distinct CDR3 sequences, 60% to 80% detected once. For these receptors, no antigen is known. Sequenced: CD4+ T cells from blood, cultured in vitro. These receptors all come from a human donor who had recovered from COVID-19. Each CDR3 is given with its conserved first and last residue. A D gene is named only where the DNA matches it firmly. Some rows mark clone size as missing; the rest say once, few, many or name a class of expanded clone.

>-|-|TRBJ2-2|TRBV6-1
TGTGCCAGCAGGACAGCCATGAACACCGGGGAGCTGTTTTTT
CASRTAMNTGELFF
>-|TRBD1|TRBJ1-2|TRBV29-1
TGCAGCGGAGGACAGGGGGACTATGGCTACACCTTC
CSGGQGDYGYTF
>few|-|TRBJ1-1|TRBV20-1
TGCAGTGCCGCCGGGGGGAACACTGAAGCTTTCTTT
CSAAGGNTEAFF
>-|-|TRBJ1-2|TRBV6-5
TGTGCCAGCAGTTACTCCCAGTCGATTCTAGGGCCTGGCTACACCTTC
CASSYSQSILGPGYTF
>-|-|TRBJ2-2|TRBV11-3
TGTGCCAGCAGCGGCTCTCTGAGCACCGGGGAGCTGTTTTTT
CASSGSLSTGELFF
>-|TRBD2|TRBJ2-2|TRBV20-1
TGCAGTACCAAGAGGCGACTAGCGGGAGTTATCCCGAACACCGGGGAGCTGTTTTTT
CSTKRRLAGVIPNTGELFF
>-|TRBD2|TRBJ2-1|TRBV7-9
TGTGCCAGCGGAGGGACTAGCGGAGCATATGAGCAGTTCTTC
CASGGTSGAYEQFF
>-|-|TRBJ2-3|TRBV20-1
TGCAGTGCCCAGGGGAGGGGCGCGAGGTCAGATACGCAGTATTTT
CSAQGRGARSDTQYF
>-|TRBD1|TRBJ1-1|TRBV4-1
TGCGCCAGCAGGTCTCCGGGACAGCTAAACACTGAAGCTTTCTTT
CASRSPGQLNTEAFF
>-|-|TRBJ2-3|TRBV29-1
TGCAGCGTTGAAGATCGCGTGCAGGGTTTAGCGCAGTATTTT
CSVEDRVQGLAQYF
>few|-|TRBJ1-2|TRBV6-1
TGTGCCAGCAGTATCGGGGATCAGGGCTATGGCTACACCTTC
CASSIGDQGYGYTF
>-|TRBD2|TRBJ2-3|TRBV20-1
TGCAGTGCTAGAGTGGCGGGAGGGCCGGCGGATACGCAGTATTTT
CSARVAGGPADTQYF
>-|-|TRBJ2-5|TRBV11-3
TGTGCCAGCAGCCCCGCCGGGGCCTATCAGACCCAGTACTTC
CASSPAGAYQTQYF
>-|-|TRBJ2-2|TRBV27
TGTGCCAGCAGTTTATCGATGGGACTTCAGACCGGGGAGCTGTTTTTT
CASSLSMGLQTGELFF
>once|-|TRBJ1-1|TRBV10-2
TGCGCCAGCAGTGAGGCGTCTACGAACACTGAAGCTTTCTTT
CASSEASTNTEAFF
>-|-|TRBJ2-1|TRBV11-2
TGTGCCAGCAGCTTAGATTCTGTACGGGCCGAGCAGTTCTTC
CASSLDSVRAEQFF
>-|-|TRBJ1-2|TRBV24-1
TGTGCCACCAGTGCAGTCGAACAGGCTTTTGGGGGCTACACCTTC
CATSAVEQAFGGYTF
>-|-|TRBJ1-5|TRBV28
TGTGCCAACTCTAGGGGGGGGTATCAGCCCCAGCATTTT
CANSRGGYQPQHF
>-|-|TRBJ1-1|TRBV6-1
TGTGCCAGCAGTCAAGGTAGCACTGAAGCTTTCTTT
CASSQGSTEAFF
>-|TRBD1|TRBJ1-1|TRBV30
TGTGCCTGGAGTACTCTCGTGTTACAGGGGCCCACTGAAGCTTTCTTT
CAWSTLVLQGPTEAFF
>-|-|TRBJ2-7|TRBV27
TGTGCCAGCAGTTTATACTCGTACCTGCCCTACGAGCAGTACTTC
CASSLYSYLPYEQYF
>-|-|TRBJ2-3|TRBV27
TGTGCCAGCACCCGAGGGCTTAGCACAGATACGCAGTATTTT
CASTRGLSTDTQYF